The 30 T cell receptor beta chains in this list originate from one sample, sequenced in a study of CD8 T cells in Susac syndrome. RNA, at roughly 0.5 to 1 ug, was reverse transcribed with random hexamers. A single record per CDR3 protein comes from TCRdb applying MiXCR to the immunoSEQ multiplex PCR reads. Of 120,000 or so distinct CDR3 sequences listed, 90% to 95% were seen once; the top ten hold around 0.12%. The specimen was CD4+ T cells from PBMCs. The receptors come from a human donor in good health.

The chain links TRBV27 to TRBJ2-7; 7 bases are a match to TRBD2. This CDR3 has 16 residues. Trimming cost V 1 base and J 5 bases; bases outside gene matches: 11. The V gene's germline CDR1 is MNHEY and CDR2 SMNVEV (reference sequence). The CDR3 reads CASSLWAPGGRNEQYF. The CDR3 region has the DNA TGTGCCAGCAGTTTATGGGCTCCGGGGGGTCGGAACGAGCAGTACTTC.

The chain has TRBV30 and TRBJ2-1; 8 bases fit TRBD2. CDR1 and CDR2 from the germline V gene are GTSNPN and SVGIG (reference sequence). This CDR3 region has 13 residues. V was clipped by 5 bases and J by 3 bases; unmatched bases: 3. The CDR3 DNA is TGTGCCTGGGTAGCGGGAAGCTACAATGAGCAGTTCTTC. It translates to CAWVAGSYNEQFF. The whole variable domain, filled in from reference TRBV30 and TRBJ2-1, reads SQTIHQWPATLVQPVGSPLSLECTVEGTSNPNLYWYRQAAGRGLQLLFYSVGIGQISSEVPQNLSASRPQDRQFILSSKKLLLSDSGFYLCAWVAGSYNEQFFGPGTRLTVL.

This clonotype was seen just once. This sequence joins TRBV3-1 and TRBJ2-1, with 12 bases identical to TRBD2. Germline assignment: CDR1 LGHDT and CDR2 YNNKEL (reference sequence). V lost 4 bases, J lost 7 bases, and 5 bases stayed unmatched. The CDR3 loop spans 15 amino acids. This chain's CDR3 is CASSPTGTSGNEQFF. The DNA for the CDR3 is TGTGCCAGCAGCCCCACCGGGACTAGCGGGAATGAGCAGTTCTTC.

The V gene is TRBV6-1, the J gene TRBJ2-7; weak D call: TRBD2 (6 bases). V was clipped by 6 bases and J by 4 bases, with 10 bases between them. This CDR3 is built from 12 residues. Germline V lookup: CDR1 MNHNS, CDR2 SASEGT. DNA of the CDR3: TGTGCCAGCAGAAATAGCGGATACGAGCAGTACTTC. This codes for CASRNSGYEQYF.

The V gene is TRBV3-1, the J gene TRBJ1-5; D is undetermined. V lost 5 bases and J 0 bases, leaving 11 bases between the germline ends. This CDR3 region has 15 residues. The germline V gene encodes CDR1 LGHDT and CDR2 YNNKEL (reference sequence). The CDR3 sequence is CASSGSSYSNQPQHF. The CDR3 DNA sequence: TGTGCCAGCAGCGGCTCGTCCTATAGCAATCAGCCCCAGCATTTT.

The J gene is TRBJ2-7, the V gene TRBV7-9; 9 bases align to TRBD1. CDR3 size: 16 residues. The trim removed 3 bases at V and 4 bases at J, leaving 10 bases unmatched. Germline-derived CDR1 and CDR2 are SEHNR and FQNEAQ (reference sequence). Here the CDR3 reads CASSFRRDRESYEQYF. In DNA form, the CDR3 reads TGTGCCAGCAGCTTCCGTAGGGACAGGGAGAGTTACGAGCAGTACTTC.

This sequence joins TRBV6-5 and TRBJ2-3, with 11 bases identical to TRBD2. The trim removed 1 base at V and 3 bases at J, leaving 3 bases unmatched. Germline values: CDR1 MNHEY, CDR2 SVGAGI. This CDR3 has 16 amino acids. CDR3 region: CASSYLGLAVTDTQYF. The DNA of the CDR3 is TGTGCCAGCAGTTACTTGGGACTAGCGGTGACAGATACGCAGTATTTT.

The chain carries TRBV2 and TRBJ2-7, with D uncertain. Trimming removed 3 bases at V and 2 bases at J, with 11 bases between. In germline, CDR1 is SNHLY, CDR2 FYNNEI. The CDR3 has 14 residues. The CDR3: CASSELTPTYEQYF. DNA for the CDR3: TGTGCCAGCAGTGAGTTGACACCCACCTACGAGCAGTACTTC.

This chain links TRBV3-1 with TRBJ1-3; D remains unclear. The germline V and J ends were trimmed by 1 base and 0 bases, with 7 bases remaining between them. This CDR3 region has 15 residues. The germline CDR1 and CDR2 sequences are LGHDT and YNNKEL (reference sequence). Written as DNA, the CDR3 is TGTGCCAGCAGCCAAGCAAGGTTCTCTGGAAACACCATATATTTT. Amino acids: CASSQARFSGNTIYF.

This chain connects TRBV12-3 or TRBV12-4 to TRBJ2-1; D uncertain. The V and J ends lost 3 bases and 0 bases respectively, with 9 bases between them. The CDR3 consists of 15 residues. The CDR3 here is CASSFTVISYNEQFF. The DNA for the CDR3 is TGTGCCAGCAGTTTTACGGTTATCTCCTACAATGAGCAGTTCTTC.

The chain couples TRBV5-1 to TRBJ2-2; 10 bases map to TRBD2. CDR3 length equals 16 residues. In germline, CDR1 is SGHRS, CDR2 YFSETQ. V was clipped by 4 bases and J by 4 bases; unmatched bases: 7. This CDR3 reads CASSILAGEVTGELFF. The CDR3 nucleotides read TGCGCCAGCAGCATCCTAGCGGGAGAAGTCACCGGGGAGCTGTTTTTT.

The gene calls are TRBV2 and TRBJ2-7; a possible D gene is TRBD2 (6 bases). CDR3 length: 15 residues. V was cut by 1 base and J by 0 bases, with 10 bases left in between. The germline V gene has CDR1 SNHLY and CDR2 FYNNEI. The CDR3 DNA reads TGTGCCAGCAGTGAAGGGGGACTCTCCTCCTACGAGCAGTACTTC. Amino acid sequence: CASSEGGLSSYEQYF.

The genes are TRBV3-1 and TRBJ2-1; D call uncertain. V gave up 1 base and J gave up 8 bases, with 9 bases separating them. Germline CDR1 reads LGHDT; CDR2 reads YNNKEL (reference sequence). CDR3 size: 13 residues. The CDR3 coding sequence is TGTGCCAGCAGCCAAGGACTTGAGGATGAGCAGTTCTTC. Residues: CASSQGLEDEQFF.

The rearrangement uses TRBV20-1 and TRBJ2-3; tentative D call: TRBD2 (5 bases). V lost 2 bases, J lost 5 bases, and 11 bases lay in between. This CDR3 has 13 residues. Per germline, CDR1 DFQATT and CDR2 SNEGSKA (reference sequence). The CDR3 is CSARREGLDTQYF. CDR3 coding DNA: TGCAGTGCTAGACGTGAGGGCCTAGATACGCAGTATTTT.

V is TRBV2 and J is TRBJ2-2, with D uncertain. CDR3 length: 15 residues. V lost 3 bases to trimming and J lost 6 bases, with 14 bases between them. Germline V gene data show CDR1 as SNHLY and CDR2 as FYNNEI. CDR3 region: CASSEISSRAGELFF. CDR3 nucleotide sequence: TGTGCCAGCAGTGAGATAAGCAGCCGGGCCGGGGAGCTGTTTTTT.

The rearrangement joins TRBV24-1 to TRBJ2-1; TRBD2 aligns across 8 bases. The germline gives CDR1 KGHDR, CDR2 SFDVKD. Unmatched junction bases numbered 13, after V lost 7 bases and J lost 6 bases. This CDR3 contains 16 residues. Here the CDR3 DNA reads TGTGCCACCAGCCGGGGAGCGGGAGCCCCAAGCAATGAGCAGTTCTTC. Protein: CATSRGAGAPSNEQFF.

The CDR3 protein is CASQATNVLTF. The CDR3 DNA sequence: TGTGCCAGCCAAGCGACCAACGTCCTGACTTTC. The chain joins TRBV28 to TRBJ2-6, with D unclear. The CDR3 extends over 11 amino acids. The ends were cut back, 8 bases at V and 8 bases at J, with 7 bases in the middle. Germline loops: CDR1 MDHEN, CDR2 SYDVKM. Full variable domain (outside the CDR3, taken from reference TRBV28 and TRBJ2-6): DVKVTQSSRYLVKRTGEKVFLECVQDMDHENMFWYRQDPGLGLRLIYFSYDVKMKEKGDIPEGYSVSREKKERFSLILESASTNQTSMYLCASQATNVLTFGAGSRLTVL.

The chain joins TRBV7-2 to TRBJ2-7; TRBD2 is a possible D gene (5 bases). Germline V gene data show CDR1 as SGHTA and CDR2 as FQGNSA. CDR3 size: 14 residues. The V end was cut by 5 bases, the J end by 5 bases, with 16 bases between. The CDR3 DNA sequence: TGTGCCAGCAGCCTCTCTTCGGGATATGACGAGCAGTACTTC. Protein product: CASSLSSGYDEQYF. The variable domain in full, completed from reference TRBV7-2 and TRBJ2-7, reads GAGVSQSPSNKVTEKGKDVELRCDPISGHTALYWYRQSLGQGLEFLIYFQGNSAPDKSGLPSDRFSAERTGGSVSTLTIQRTQQEDSAVYLCASSLSSGYDEQYFGPGTRLTVT.

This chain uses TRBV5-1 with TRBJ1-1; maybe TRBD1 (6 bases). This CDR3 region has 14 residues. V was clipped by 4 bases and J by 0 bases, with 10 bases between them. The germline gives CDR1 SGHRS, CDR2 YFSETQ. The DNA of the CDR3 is TGCGCCAGCAGCCCGGACAGCATGAACACTGAAGCTTTCTTT. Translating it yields CASSPDSMNTEAFF.

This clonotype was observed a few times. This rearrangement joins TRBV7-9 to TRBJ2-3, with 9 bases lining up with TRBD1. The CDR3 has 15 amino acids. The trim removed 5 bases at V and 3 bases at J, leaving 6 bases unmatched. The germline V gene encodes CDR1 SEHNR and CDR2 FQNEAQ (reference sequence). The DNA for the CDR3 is TGTGCCAGCAGCCGGTCCGGGACAGGGACAGATACGCAGTATTTT. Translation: CASSRSGTGTDTQYF.

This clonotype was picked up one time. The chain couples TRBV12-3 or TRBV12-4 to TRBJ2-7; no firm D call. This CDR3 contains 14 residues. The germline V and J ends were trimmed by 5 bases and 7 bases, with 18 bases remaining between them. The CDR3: CASSNRPNQLEQYF. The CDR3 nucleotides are TGTGCCAGCAGTAACAGACCCAACCAGCTAGAGCAGTACTTC.

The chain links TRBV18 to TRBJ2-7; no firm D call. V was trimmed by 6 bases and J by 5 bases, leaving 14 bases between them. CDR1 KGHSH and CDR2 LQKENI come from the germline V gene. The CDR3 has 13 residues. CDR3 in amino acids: CASSAPVENEQYF. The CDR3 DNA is TGTGCCAGCTCCGCACCGGTGGAAAACGAGCAGTACTTC.

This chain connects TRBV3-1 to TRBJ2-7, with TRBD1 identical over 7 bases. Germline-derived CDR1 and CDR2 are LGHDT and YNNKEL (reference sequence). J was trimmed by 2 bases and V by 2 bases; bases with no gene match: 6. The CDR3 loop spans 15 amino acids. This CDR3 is CASSQMSGTAYEQYF. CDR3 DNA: TGTGCCAGCAGCCAAATGTCCGGGACAGCCTACGAGCAGTACTTC.

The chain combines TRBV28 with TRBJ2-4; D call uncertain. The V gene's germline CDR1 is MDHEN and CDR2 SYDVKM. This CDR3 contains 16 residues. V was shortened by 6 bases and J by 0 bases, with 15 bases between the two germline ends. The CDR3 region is CASSRPAELAKNIQYF. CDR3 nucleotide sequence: TGTGCCAGCAGCAGACCTGCAGAACTAGCCAAAAACATTCAGTACTTC.

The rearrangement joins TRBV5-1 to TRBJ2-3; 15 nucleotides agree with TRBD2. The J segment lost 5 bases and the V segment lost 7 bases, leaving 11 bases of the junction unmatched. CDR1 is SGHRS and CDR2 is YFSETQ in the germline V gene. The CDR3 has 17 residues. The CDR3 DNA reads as TGCGCCAGCTATCCGGGACTAGCGGGAGGACGCTTAGATACGCAGTATTTT. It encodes CASYPGLAGGRLDTQYF. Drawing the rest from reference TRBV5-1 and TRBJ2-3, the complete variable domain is KAGVTQTPRYLIKTRGQQVTLSCSPISGHRSVSWYQQTPGQGLQFLFEYFSETQRNKGNFPGRFSGRQFSNSRSEMNVSTLELGDSALYLCASYPGLAGGRLDTQYFGPGTRLTVL.

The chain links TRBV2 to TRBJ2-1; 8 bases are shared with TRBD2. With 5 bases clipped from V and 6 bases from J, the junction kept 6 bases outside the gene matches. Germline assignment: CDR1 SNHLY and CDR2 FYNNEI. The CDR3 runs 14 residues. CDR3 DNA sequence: TGTGCCAGCAGTCGGGGGGGTTCCCTCAATGAGCAGTTCTTC. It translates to CASSRGGSLNEQFF. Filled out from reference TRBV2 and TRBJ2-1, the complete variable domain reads EPEVTQTPSHQVTQMGQEVILRCVPISNHLYFYWYRQILGQKVEFLVSFYNNEISEKSEIFDDQFSVERPDGSNFTLKIRSTKLEDSAMYFCASSRGGSLNEQFFGPGTRLTVL.

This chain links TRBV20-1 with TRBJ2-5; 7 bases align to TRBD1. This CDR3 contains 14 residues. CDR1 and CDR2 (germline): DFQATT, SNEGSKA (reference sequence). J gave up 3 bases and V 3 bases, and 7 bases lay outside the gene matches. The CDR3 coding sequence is TGCAGTGCTAGTGACAGGGAGAGCGAAGAGACCCAGTACTTC. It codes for CSASDRESEETQYF.

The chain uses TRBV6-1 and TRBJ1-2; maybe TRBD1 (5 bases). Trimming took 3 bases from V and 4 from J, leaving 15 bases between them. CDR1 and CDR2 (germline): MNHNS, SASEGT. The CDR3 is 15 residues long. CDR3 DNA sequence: TGTGCCAGCAGTGACCTTTCGACAGCCAGCTATGGCTACACCTTC. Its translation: CASSDLSTASYGYTF.

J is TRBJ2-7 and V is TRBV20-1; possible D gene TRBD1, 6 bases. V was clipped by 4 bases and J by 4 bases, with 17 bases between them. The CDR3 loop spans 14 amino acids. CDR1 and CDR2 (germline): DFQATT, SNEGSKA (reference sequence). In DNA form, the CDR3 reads TGCAGTGCTACCCGCCAGGGGTCAGCTTACGAGCAGTACTTC. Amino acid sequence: CSATRQGSAYEQYF.

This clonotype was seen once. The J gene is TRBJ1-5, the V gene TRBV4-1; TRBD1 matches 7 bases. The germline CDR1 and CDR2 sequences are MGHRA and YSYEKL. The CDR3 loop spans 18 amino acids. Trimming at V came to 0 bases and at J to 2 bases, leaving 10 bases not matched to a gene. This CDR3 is CASSQDKGGGSGNQPQHF. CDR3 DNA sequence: TGCGCCAGCAGCCAAGATAAAGGGGGCGGCTCGGGCAATCAGCCCCAGCATTTT.